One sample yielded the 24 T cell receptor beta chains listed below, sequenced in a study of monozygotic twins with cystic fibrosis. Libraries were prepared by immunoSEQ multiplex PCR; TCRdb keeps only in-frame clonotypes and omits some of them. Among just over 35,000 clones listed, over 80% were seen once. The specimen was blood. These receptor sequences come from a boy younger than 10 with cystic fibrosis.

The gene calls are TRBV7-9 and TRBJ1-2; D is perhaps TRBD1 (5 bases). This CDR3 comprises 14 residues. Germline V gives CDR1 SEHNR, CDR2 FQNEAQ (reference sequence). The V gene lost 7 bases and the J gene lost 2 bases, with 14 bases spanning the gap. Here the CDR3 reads CASTLLGGNYGYTF. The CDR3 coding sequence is TGTGCCAGCACCCTACTTGGGGGAAACTATGGCTACACCTTC. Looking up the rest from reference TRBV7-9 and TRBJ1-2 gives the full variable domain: DTGVSQNPRHKITKRGQNVTFRCDPISEHNRLYWYRQTLGQGPEFLTYFQNEAQLEKSRLLSDRFSAERPKGSFSTLEIQRTEQGDSAMYLCASTLLGGNYGYTFGSGTRLTVV.

The CDR3: CASSLATSGETQYF. DNA for the CDR3: TGTGCCAGCAGCTTAGCGACTAGCGGGGAGACCCAGTACTTC. The gene calls are TRBV7-2 and TRBJ2-5, with 10 positions matching TRBD2. Germline CDR1 is SGHTA and CDR2 is FQGNSA. V lost 0 bases, J lost 5 bases, and 0 bases stayed unmatched. The CDR3 runs 14 residues.

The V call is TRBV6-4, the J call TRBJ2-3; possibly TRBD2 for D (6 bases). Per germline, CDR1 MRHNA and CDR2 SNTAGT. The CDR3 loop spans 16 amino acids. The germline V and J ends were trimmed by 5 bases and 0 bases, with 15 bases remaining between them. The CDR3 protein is CASSQEAAGSTDTQYF. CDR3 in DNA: TGTGCCAGCAGTCAGGAAGCGGCGGGGAGCACAGATACGCAGTATTTT.

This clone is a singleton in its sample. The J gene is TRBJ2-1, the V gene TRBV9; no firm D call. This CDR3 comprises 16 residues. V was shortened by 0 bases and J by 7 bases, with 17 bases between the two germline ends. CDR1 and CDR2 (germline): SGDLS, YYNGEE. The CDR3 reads CASSVVASPPSNEQFF. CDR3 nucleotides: TGTGCCAGCAGCGTAGTCGCATCCCCTCCGAGTAATGAGCAGTTCTTC.

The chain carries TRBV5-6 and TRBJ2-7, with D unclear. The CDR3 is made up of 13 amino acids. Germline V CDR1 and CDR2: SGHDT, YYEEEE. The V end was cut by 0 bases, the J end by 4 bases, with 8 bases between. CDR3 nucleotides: TGTGCCAGCAGCTTGGGAGTGTCGTACGAGCAGTACTTC. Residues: CASSLGVSYEQYF.

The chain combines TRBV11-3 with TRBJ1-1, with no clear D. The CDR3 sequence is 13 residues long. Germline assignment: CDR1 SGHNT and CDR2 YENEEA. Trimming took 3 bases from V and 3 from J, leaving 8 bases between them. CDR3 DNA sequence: TGTGCCAGCAGCTTCCACGGGTACACTGAAGCTTTCTTT. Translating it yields CASSFHGYTEAFF.

CDR3 sequence reads: CASKAGTGSQDTEAFF. DNA of the CDR3: TGCGCCAGCAAGGCGGGGACAGGGTCTCAGGACACTGAAGCTTTCTTT. This rearrangement joins TRBV5-1 to TRBJ1-1; 9 bases match TRBD1. The germline V gene encodes CDR1 SGHRS and CDR2 YFSETQ. This CDR3 contains 16 residues. Trimming cost V 6 bases and J 3 bases; bases outside gene matches: 12. The complete variable domain, with remaining parts taken from reference TRBV5-1 and TRBJ1-1, reads KAGVTQTPRYLIKTRGQQVTLSCSPISGHRSVSWYQQTPGQGLQFLFEYFSETQRNKGNFPGRFSGRQFSNSRSEMNVSTLELGDSALYLCASKAGTGSQDTEAFFGQGTRLTVV.

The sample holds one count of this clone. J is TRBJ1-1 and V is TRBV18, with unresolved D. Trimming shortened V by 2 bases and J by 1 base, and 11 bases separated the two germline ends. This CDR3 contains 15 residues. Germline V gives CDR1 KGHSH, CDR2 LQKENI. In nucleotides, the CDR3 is TGTGCCAGCTCACCAACTGACCTCGAGAACACTGAAGCTTTCTTT. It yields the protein CASSPTDLENTEAFF.

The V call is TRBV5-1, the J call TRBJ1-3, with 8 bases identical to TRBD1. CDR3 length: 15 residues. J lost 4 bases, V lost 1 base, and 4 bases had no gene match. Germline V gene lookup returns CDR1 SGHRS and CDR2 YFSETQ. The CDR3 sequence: CASSLTGTGGNTIYF. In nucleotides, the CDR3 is TGCGCCAGCAGCTTGACGGGGACAGGAGGAAACACCATATATTTT.

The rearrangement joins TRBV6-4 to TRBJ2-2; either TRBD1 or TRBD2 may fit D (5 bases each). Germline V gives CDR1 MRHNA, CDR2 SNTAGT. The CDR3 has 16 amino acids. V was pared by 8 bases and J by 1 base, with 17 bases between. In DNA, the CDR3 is TGTGCCAGCTCCCCCCCCGGGACGGAGAACACCGGGGAGCTGTTTTTT. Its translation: CASSPPGTENTGELFF.

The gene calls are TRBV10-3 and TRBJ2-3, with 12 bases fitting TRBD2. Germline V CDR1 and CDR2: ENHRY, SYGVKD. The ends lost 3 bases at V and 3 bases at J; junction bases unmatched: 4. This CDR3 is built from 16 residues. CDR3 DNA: TGTGCCATCAGTGATGCTAGCGGGGGGGCTACAGATACGCAGTATTTT. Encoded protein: CAISDASGGATDTQYF.

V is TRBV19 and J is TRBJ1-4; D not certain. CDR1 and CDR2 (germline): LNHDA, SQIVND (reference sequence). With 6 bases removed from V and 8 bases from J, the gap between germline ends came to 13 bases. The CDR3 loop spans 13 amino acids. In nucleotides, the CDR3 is TGTGCCAGTAGCCCCAGAGGGCGCGAAAAACTGTTTTTT. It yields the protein CASSPRGREKLFF.

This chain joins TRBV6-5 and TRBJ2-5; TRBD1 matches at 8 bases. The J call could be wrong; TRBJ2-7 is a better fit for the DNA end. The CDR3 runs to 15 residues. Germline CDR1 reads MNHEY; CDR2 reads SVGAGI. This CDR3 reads CASQGHGQGSYEQYF. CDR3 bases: TGTGCCAGCCAAGGCCACGGACAGGGCTCCTACGAGCAGTACTTC.

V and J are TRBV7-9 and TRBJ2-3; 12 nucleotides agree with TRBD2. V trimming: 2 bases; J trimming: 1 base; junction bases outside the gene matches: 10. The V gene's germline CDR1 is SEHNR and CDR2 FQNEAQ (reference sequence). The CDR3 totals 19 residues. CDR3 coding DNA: TGTGCCAGCAGCTTAATAGTCCTAGCGGGGGGGACCCGCACAGATACGCAGTATTTT. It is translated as CASSLIVLAGGTRTDTQYF.

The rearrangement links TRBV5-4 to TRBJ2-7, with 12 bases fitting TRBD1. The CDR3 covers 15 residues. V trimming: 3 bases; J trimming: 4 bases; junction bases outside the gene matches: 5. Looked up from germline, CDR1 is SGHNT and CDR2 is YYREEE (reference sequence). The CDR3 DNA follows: TGTGCCAGCAGCTGGTGGGGACAGGGGGCTTACGAGCAGTACTTC. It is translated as CASSWWGQGAYEQYF.

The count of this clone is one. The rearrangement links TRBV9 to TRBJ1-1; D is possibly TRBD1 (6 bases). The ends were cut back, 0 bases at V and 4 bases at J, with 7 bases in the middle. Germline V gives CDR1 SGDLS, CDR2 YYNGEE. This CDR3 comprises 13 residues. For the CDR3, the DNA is TGTGCCAGCAGCGTAGTGGACAGCACTGAAGCTTTCTTT. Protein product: CASSVVDSTEAFF.

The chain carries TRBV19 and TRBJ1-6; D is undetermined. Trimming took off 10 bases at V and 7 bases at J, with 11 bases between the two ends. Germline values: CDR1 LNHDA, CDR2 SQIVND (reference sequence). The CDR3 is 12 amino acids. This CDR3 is CATRTGNSPLHF. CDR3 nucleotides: TGTGCCACCCGTACGGGGAATTCACCCCTCCACTTT.

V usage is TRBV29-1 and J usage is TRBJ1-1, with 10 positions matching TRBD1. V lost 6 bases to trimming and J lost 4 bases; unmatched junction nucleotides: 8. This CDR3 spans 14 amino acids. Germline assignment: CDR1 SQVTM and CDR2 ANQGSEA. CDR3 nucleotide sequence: TGCAGCGTCGAAAAGACAGGGGGCGGCACTGAAGCTTTCTTT. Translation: CSVEKTGGGTEAFF.

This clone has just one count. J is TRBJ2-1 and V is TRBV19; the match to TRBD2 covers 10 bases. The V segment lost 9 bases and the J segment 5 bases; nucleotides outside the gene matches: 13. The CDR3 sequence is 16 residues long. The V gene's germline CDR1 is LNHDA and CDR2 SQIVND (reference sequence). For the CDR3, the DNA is TGTGCCAGCCAGATCATGGCGGGACTAGCGAACAATGAGCAGTTCTTC. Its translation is CASQIMAGLANNEQFF.

The CDR3 nucleotides are TGTGCCAGCAGCGACAGGGGCGGAGGTCAGCCCCAGCATTTT. This sequence encodes CASSDRGGGQPQHF. V gene TRBV9 combines with J gene TRBJ1-5, with 7 bases fitting TRBD1. V lost 3 bases to trimming and J lost 6 bases; unmatched junction nucleotides: 6. This CDR3 contains 14 residues. Germline CDR1 SGDLS, CDR2 YYNGEE.

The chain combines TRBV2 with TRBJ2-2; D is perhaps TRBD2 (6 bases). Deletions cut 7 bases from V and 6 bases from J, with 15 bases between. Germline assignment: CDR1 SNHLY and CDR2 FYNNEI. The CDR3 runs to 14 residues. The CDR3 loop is CASKSGVRSGELFF. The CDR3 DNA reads TGTGCCAGCAAGTCGGGGGTGAGGTCCGGGGAGCTGTTTTTT.

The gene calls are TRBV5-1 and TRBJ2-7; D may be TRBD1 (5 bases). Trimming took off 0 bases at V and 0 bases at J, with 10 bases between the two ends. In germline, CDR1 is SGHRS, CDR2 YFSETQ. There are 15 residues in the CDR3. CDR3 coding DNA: TGCGCCAGCAGCTTGGGAAGGACACTCTCCTACGAGCAGTACTTC. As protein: CASSLGRTLSYEQYF.

CDR3 region: CAIKGDWRYGYTF. The CDR3 DNA sequence: TGTGCCATCAAAGGTGACTGGCGCTATGGCTACACCTTC. The chain employs TRBV10-3 and TRBJ1-2; no firm D call. Trimming took off 7 bases at V and 4 bases at J, with 13 bases between the two ends. Per germline, CDR1 ENHRY and CDR2 SYGVKD. This CDR3 comprises 13 residues.

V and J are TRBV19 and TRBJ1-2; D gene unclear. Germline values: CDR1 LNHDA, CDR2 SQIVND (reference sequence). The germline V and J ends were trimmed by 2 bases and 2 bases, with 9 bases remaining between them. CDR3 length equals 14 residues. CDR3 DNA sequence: TGTGCCAGTAGTATATTAGGGATAAACTATGGCTACACCTTC. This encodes CASSILGINYGYTF.